Here is one TCR beta chain with its context. This specimen belongs to a study of blood T cell repertoires in COVID-19. Followed over time, Seattle patients had been enrolled while infection was active. Authors' processing steps: Reference gene primer amplification in the assay estimated nucleated cell counts. Libraries were prepared by immunoSEQ multiplex PCR; TCRdb keeps only in-frame clonotypes and omits some of them. That table furnishes V, J and clone size, whereas the DNA furnished D and trimming. The repertoire has about 410,000 clones, about 91% of them found once; the top ten carry around 1.5%. Sequencing input: peripheral blood. The source is a woman between 40 and 55 years old with COVID-19, enrolled during active disease.

This CDR3 is CASSYSGLAGGNTGELFF. CDR3 nucleotides: TGTGCCAGCAGTTATTCGGGACTAGCGGGGGGAAACACCGGGGAGCTGTTTTTT. J is TRBJ2-2 and V is TRBV6-2 or TRBV6-3, with TRBD2 matching over 15 bases. The V segment lost 3 bases and the J segment 2 bases; nucleotides outside the gene matches: 4. The CDR3 contains 18 residues. Germline values: CDR1 MNHEY, CDR2 SVGEGT.